Each of the 10 T cell receptor beta chains below was sequenced from the same sample in a study of long-term antiretroviral therapy in people with HIV. The run of the v3.0 immunoSEQ assay was at survey level. The assay was immunoSEQ multiplex PCR, and TCRdb's table has in-frame clones only and misses some. The table includes roughly 10,000 clones, over 75% detected once. The specimen was unsorted PBMCs, collected 1.8 years after starting antiretroviral therapy. The receptors shown here come from a man aged 40-50 years with HIV.

The V call is TRBV6-5, the J call TRBJ2-7; D gene ambiguous. The CDR3 runs 12 residues. The V gene's germline CDR1 is MNHEY and CDR2 SVGAGI. The V gene lost 6 bases and the J gene lost 4 bases, with 10 bases spanning the gap. In DNA form, the CDR3 reads TGTGCCAGCAGCCCCGCTCAGTACGAGCAGTACTTC. Protein product: CASSPAQYEQYF.

This clone has only a few counts. CDR3 region: CASSLVVVTTSYEQYF. DNA for the CDR3: TGTGCCAGCAGCTTAGTTGTAGTCACGACCTCCTACGAGCAGTACTTC. The chain recombines TRBV7-9 with TRBJ2-7; no clear D. V was trimmed by 1 base and J by 0 bases, leaving 13 bases between them. The V gene's germline CDR1 is SEHNR and CDR2 FQNEAQ (reference sequence). This CDR3 has 16 amino acids.

The CDR3 loop is CASSQNGGGKTGELFF. Written as DNA, the CDR3 is TGTGCCAGCAGCCAAAACGGCGGGGGCAAGACCGGGGAGCTGTTTTTT. This chain links TRBV14 with TRBJ2-2; weak D call: TRBD2 (7 bases). This CDR3 contains 16 residues. Per the germline V gene, CDR1 is SGHDN and CDR2 is FVKESK. The germline V and J ends were trimmed by 2 bases and 5 bases, with 15 bases remaining between them. The full variable domain, in which reference TRBV14 and TRBJ2-2 provide the parts outside the CDR3, is EAGVTQFPSHSVIEKGQTVTLRCDPISGHDNLYWYRRVMGKEIKFLLHFVKESKQDESGMPNNRFLAERTGGTYSTLKVQPAELEDSGVYFCASSQNGGGKTGELFFGEGSRLTVL.

V and J are TRBV5-6 and TRBJ2-3, with 7 bases lining up with TRBD2. V lost 2 bases and J lost 2; bases outside the gene matches: 8. This CDR3 region has 16 residues. The V gene's germline CDR1 is SGHDT and CDR2 YYEEEE. The CDR3: CASSFGGGHATDTQYF. The CDR3 DNA sequence: TGTGCCAGCAGCTTCGGGGGAGGGCACGCCACAGATACGCAGTATTTT.

The chain recombines TRBV30 with TRBJ2-6; D call uncertain. There are 15 residues in the CDR3. Germline V gene lookup returns CDR1 GTSNPN and CDR2 SVGIG (reference sequence). V lost 1 base, J lost 0 bases, and 7 bases lay in between. The CDR3: CAWSALFSGANVLTF. CDR3 nucleotides: TGTGCCTGGAGTGCTCTTTTCTCTGGGGCCAACGTCCTGACTTTC. The whole variable domain, filled in from reference TRBV30 and TRBJ2-6, reads SQTIHQWPATLVQPVGSPLSLECTVEGTSNPNLYWYRQAAGRGLQLLFYSVGIGQISSEVPQNLSASRPQDRQFILSSKKLLLSDSGFYLCAWSALFSGANVLTFGAGSRLTVL.

V usage is TRBV7-2 and J usage is TRBJ2-5; D call uncertain. The V and J ends lost 5 bases and 2 bases respectively, with 15 bases between them. Per germline, CDR1 SGHTA and CDR2 FQGNSA. The CDR3 has 15 residues. CDR3 bases: TGTGCCAGCAGCCCTGTCCACTCTAGACAAGAGACCCAGTACTTC. This sequence encodes CASSPVHSRQETQYF.

V and J are TRBV19 and TRBJ2-2; the match to TRBD1 covers 7 bases. Trimming removed 5 bases from V and 1 base from J; junction bases left unmatched: 1. The CDR3 has 14 amino acids. Germline V gene sequence: CDR1 LNHDA, CDR2 SQIVND (reference sequence). For the CDR3, the DNA is TGTGCCAGTAGTTGGGACAGGAACACCGGGGAGCTGTTTTTT. Translating it yields CASSWDRNTGELFF.

The chain couples TRBV5-1 to TRBJ1-1; TRBD1 matches at 10 bases. V lost 4 bases, J lost 4 bases, and 7 bases stayed unmatched. The CDR3 covers 15 residues. The germline V gene has CDR1 SGHRS and CDR2 YFSETQ. The CDR3 DNA reads TGCGCCAGCAGCGACTGGACAGGGGGAGGCACTGAAGCTTTCTTT. Its translation is CASSDWTGGGTEAFF.

This chain joins TRBV27 and TRBJ2-1; TRBD1 is a possible D gene (6 bases). The CDR3 totals 15 residues. Trimming pared 0 bases from V and 5 bases from J, leaving 11 bases between. From germline, CDR1 is MNHEY and CDR2 SMNVEV (reference sequence). CDR3 sequence: CASSLSRQVNNEQFF. As DNA, the CDR3 is TGTGCCAGCAGTTTATCGCGACAGGTAAACAATGAGCAGTTCTTC.

This clone turned up a few times. The chain combines TRBV5-1 with TRBJ1-1; D is ambiguous. Germline CDR1 SGHRS, CDR2 YFSETQ. CDR3 size: 13 residues. The V and J ends lost 1 base and 5 bases respectively, with 9 bases between them. CDR3 loop: CASSLLDGTEAFF. The CDR3 DNA is TGCGCCAGCAGCTTGCTGGACGGGACTGAAGCTTTCTTT.